This T cell receptor (beta chain) was recovered during a study of glioma-infiltrating T cells (dated by TCRdb to about 2016). With respect to the entire study: TCR alpha- and beta-chain repertoires were sequenced from glioma tissue, non-neoplastic brain tissue and matched peripheral blood mononuclear cells. To gauge divergence between tissue and blood T-cell populations, every tissue-infiltrating repertoire was compared against the peripheral blood repertoire from the same patient. The paired cohort comprised three low-grade glioma patients, several primary glioblastoma patients and three non-glioma patients contributing non-neoplastic brain tissue.

This clonotype was counted many times. Its binding antigen is unknown. No qualities accompany the bases; no much larger clone lies one base away. The CDR3 has 15 amino acids, counting the end cysteine and phenylalanine. CDR3 DNA is the only sequence kept; it has 45 bases, read in frame from the first base. Trimming leaves V shorter by 2 bases and J shorter by 13 bases, with the junction holding 11 bases beyond the gene matches. CDR1 DFQATT and CDR2 SNEGSKA were looked up in the germline V gene (reference sequence). TCR alpha and beta CDR3 regions were amplified with the iRepertoire nested amplicon-rescue multiplex PCR (arm-PCR) platform from RNA. For one-step reverse transcription and amplification, about 90-400 ng of tissue mRNA or PBMC total RNA was used as input. Following bead purification, Illumina adapters were added by a secondary multiplex PCR, and the libraries were gel-purified between 200 and 400 bp. Demultiplexing relied on internal 6-nucleotide barcodes carried by the libraries. Libraries were sequenced on an Illumina MiSeq with 2x220 or 2x250 nucleotide paired-end reads. The paper's processing steps were these. Paired reads were merged with FLASH 1.2.11 and aligned to the GRCh37 human genome with BWA-MEM before extracting TRA and TRB reads. For V and J assignment, an IMGT-derived reference of cassette sequences and CDR3 motifs that included pseudogenes was used. Three-frame translation of reads was performed, and productive CDR3s were defined as those with a C...FGXG motif and no stop codons. A clonotype was defined as a unique combination of a V-J cassette pair and a CDR3 amino acid sequence. Filtering of reads was based on Hamming distance, with the threshold set by the sequence error rate of each sample in mapped regions. The public reads were run again by TCRdb, first through fastp at Q25 and then through MiXCR, and only productive beta chains were kept. When rows share a CDR3 protein, they turn into one entry using the most common DNA and genes. None of the V and J calls come from the authors' own analysis; TCRdb made them. Within this sample are 95,000 to 150,000 distinct CDR3 sequences, with roughly 25% of them counted one time only. Of the sample, approximately 14% falls within the top ten clones.

The full study reports these points: In non-neoplastic patients, VJ-independent divergence between tissue and blood fell below expectation, whereas in all gliomas, and especially in low-grade gliomas, the divergence rose above expectation. The group comparisons were based on small numbers of patients: three non-neoplastic, three low-grade glioma and fewer than ten glioblastoma patients. Only a very small number of CDR3 sequences turned up in both tissue and blood, a result put down to high CDR3 diversity combined with limited sampling.

The sequenced sample was glioma tissue, nonneoplastic brain tissue, or PBMCs (not recorded which). The receptor's source is a human donor with low-grade glioma or glioblastoma, undergoing nonglioma brain surgery, or in good health (not recorded which). The rearrangement joined TRBV20-1 to TRBJ2-1, with 13 central nucleotides matching TRBD2. The DNA reads as follows: TGCAGTGCTAGAAACCCACTAGCGGGAGGGCCCCCCCAGTTCTTC. This yields the protein CSARNPLAGGPPQFF.